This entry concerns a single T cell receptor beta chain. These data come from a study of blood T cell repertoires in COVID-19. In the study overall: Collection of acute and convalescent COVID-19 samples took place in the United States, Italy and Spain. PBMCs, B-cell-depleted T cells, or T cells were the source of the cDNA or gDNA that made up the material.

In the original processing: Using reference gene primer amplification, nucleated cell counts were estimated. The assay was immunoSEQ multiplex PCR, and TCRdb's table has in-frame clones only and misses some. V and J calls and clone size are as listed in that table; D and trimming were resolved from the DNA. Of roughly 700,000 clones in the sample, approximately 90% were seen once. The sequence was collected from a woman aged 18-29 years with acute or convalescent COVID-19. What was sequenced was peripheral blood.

The CDR3 reads CASTLTGAKNTEAFF. CDR3 in DNA: TGTGCCAGCACCTTGACAGGCGCAAAGAACACTGAAGCTTTCTTT. The V call is TRBV7-8, the J call TRBJ1-1; D may be TRBD1 (6 bases). V was clipped by 7 bases and J by 1 base, with 16 bases between them. From germline, CDR1 is SGHVS and CDR2 FQNEAQ. The length of the CDR3 is 15 residues.